This T cell receptor (beta chain) was profiled in a study of T cell clones after liver transplantation (dated by TCRdb to the late 2010s). For context, the study as a whole: ITN030ST, the source of the samples, was a randomized trial that attempted immunosuppression withdrawal within 2 years of liver transplantation. After a pre-transplant mixed lymphocyte reaction, TCRbeta sequencing was used to pinpoint donor-reactive T cell clones, which were subsequently tracked in post-transplant blood. Third party-reactive TCRbeta sequences from pre-transplant MLRs were also identified as an antigen-independent comparator for donor-reactive sequences. Three of the eight recipients were HCV-positive; the others were transplanted for non-autoimmune, non-viral indications. No induction therapy was given to the subjects, and standard immunosuppression was administered until randomization at 12-24 months post-transplant. Tolerance was defined as complete withdrawal of immunosuppression for at least one year without a rise in liver enzymes beyond twice the upper limit of normal. Blood samples were taken pre-transplant, pre-randomization before withdrawal, and post-randomization after full withdrawal or failed withdrawal. The study cohort included 8 liver transplant recipients, of whom 3 were classified as tolerant and 5 as non-tolerant. Summary of the overall study and its limitations: Because no allograft tissue specimens were available, donor-reactive T cells may have migrated into the graft instead of being deleted. When repertoire turnover was accounted for, significantly reduced detection of donor-reactive sequences was found in 7 of 8 subjects for CD4 and in 8 of 8 subjects for CD8. A significant post-transplant decrease in circulating donor-reactive CD4 TCRbeta sequences was observed in most of the 8 subjects, irrespective of tolerance or HCV status. Low numbers of available donor cells limited the measurable donor-reactive repertoire in two subjects. The conclusions were considered preliminary, being limited by small, heterogeneous patient numbers and non-standardized post-transplant time points. The decline in donor-reactive sequences exceeded the decline in third party-reactive sequences, suggesting partial antigen-specific deletion that was unrelated to withdrawal success.

A note on this clone: Its antigen specificity is not known. No base qualities exist here, and no much larger clone lies one base off it.

From the cysteine up to the phenylalanine, the CDR3 has a length of 16 residues. The read is trimmed to its CDR3 DNA, 48 bases read in frame from base 1. V gives up 4 bases and J gives up 0 bases, and the segment between their germline ends measures 10 bases. As encoded in the germline V gene, CDR1 is MGHRA while CDR2 is YSYEKL. Using immunoSEQ, frozen genomic DNA was subjected to high-throughput TCRbeta CDR3 sequencing, a process that included PCR amplification, mapping, bias correction and internal controls. The paper's processing steps were these. Productive rearrangements were kept, and unique TCRbeta sequences were defined by CDR3 nucleotide sequence plus V and J gene. A sequence counted as donor-reactive only if the sequence showed at least 5-fold expansion in CFSE-low cells compared with unstimulated pre-transplant cells and had a frequency of at least 0.01%. Minimum frequency thresholds were set for each subject on the basis of the unstimulated sample with the lowest template count, so that a detection power of at least 90% was ensured. Jensen-Shannon divergence between the top 1000 TCRbeta sequences after and before transplant was used to measure repertoire turnover. Two-sided Fisher's exact tests were used to test for changes in the detection of donor-reactive sequences. TCRdb retrieved this table from immuneACCESS and kept in-frame rearrangements only. Not all clones are present; in checked studies, unresolved V genes account for under half, and no reason is known for the remainder. Clone size and V and J calls were adopted from that table, with D and trimming inferred from the DNA. Recorded for this sample are 12,000 to 15,000 clones; about four fifths of them occurred a single time. Of the sample, under 30% is held by the ten largest clones.

Unstimulated PBMCs, after thawing, were stained for CD3, CD4 and CD8 and then FACS-sorted into CD3+CD4+ and CD3+CD8+ populations. All 8 studied subjects were randomized to withdrawal of immunosuppression. The Qiagen DNeasy Blood and Tissue Kit was used for genomic DNA isolation. The origin of this receptor is a human patient who received a liver transplant. Some T cells present after a transplant may be cells of the graft donor. Recombination joined TRBV4-1 with TRBJ2-6, with the D assignment possibly TRBD1 or TRBD2, given 5 matching bases for each. This sample comprised CD8+ T cells from blood, obtained approximately 43 months after liver transplant. Here the CDR3 is given as CASSRDGTSGANVLTF. The bases are TGCGCCAGCAGCCGGGACGGGACCTCTGGGGCCAACGTCCTGACTTTC.